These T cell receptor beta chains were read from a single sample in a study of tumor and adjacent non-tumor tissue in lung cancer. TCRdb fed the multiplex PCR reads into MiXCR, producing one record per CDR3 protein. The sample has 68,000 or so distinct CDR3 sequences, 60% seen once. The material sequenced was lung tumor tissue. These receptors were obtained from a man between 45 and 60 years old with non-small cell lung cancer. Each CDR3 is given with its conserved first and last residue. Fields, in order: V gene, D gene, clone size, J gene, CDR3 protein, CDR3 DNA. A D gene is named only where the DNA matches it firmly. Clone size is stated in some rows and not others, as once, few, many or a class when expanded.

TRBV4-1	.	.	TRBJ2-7	CASSQLLQVNYEQYF	TGCGCGAGCAGCCAACTTCTACAGGTGAACTACGAGCAGTACTTC
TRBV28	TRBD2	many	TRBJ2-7	CASSRTSGVSYEQYF	TGTGCCAGCAGCCGAACTAGCGGGGTTTCCTACGAGCAGTACTTC
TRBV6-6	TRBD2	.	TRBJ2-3	CASSGGASGSTDAQYF	TGTGCCAGCAGTGGTGGGGCTAGCGGGAGCACAGATGCGCAGTATTTT
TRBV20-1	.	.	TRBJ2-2	CSAASGRTGELFF	TGCAGTGCCGCATCGGGAAGGACCGGGGAGCTGTTTTTT
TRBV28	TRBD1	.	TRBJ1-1	CARSFPRGQGYAFF	TGTGCCAGGAGTTTTCCCAGGGGGCAAGGGTACGCTTTCTTT
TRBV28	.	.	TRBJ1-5	CASNKGPENQPQHF	TGTGCCAGCAATAAAGGGCCGGAAAATCAGCCCCAGCATTTT
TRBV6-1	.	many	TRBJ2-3	CASSEQISTDTQYF	TGTGCCAGCAGTGAACAGATTAGCACAGATACGCAGTATTTT
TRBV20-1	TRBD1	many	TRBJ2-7	CSAIRWDRGLGEQYF	TGCAGTGCTATCCGGTGGGACAGGGGGCTGGGGGAGCAGTACTTC
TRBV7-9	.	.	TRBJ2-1	CASSLQSYEQFF	TGTGCCAGCAGCTTACAGAGCTATGAGCAGTTCTTC
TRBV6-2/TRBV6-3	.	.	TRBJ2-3	CASSNGVVDAQYF	TGTGCCAGCAGTAACGGGGTGGTGGATGCGCAGTATTTT
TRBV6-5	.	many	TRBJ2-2	CASRYGFGTGELFF	TGTGCCAGCAGATATGGGTTTGGAACCGGGGAGCTGTTTTTT
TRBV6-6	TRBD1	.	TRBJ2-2	CARTTIAGGTTNTGELFF	TGTGCCAGAACCACTATAGCAGGGGGCACGACGAACACCGGGGAGCTGTTTTTT
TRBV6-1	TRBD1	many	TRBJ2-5	CASSQTGDRGRRETQYF	TGTGCCAGCAGTCAAACGGGGGACAGGGGGCGGAGAGAGACCCAGTACTTC
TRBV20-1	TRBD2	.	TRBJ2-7	CSARASGGYEQYF	TGCAGTGCCCGGGCTAGCGGGGGTTACGAGCAGTACTTC
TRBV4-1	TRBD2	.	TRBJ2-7	CTSSQDPSGGYEEYF	TGCACCAGTAGCCAAGATCCTAGCGGGGGATACGAGGAGTACTTC
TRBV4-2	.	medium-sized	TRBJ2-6	CASSQGGTGANVLTF	TGTGCCAGCAGCCAAGGGGGAACTGGGGCCAACGTCCTGACTTTC
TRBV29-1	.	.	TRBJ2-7	CRARTDGSLYEQYF	TGCAGGGCAAGGACTGACGGGAGCCTCTACGAGCAGTACTTC
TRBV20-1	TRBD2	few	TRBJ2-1	CSARTLAGGAYNEQFF	TGCAGTGCTAGAACTCTAGCGGGGGGGGCTTACAATGAGCAGTTCTTC
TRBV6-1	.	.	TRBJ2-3	CASSEEVSRDTQYF	TGTGCCAGCAGTGAAGAAGTGTCTCGGGATACGCAATATTTT
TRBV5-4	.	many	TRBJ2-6	CASSPPSPGANVLTF	TGTGCCAGCAGCCCCCCTAGTCCTGGGGCCAACGTCCTGACTTTC
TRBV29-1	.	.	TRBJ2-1	CNVERQRYHEQFF	TGCAACGTTGAACGGCAGAGATACCATGAGCAGTTCTTC
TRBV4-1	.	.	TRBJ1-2	CVSSQTGNGYTF	TGCGTCAGTAGCCAAACAGGGAATGGCTACACCTTC
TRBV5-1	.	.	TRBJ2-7	CASSHNDDYEQYF	TGCGCCAGCAGCCATAACGACGACTACGAGCAGTACTTC
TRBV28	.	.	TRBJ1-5	CVSSLTLREQPQHF	TGTGTCAGCAGTTTAACACTGAGGGAACAGCCCCAGCATTTT
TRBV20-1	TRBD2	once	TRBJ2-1	CSATAGGTADEQFF	TGCAGTGCCACTGCCGGGGGGACCGCGGATGAGCAGTTCTTC
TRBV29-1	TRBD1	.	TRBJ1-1	CSGEGQGAYAEAFF	TGCAGCGGGGAGGGGCAGGGGGCATATGCTGAAGCTTTCTTT
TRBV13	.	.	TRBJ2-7	CASSVGHGSYEQYF	TGTGCCAGCAGCGTGGGACATGGCAGTTACGAGCAGTACTTC
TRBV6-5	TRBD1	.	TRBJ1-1	CARSKTTGGTEAFF	TGTGCCAGGAGTAAGACTACAGGGGGCACTGAAGCTTTCTTT
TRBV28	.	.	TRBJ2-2	CASSAARGTPEGTGELFF	TGTGCCAGCAGTGCAGCAAGGGGGACACCTGAGGGCACTGGGGAGCTGTTTTTT
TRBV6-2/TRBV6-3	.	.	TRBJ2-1	CASCSSYNEHFF	TGTGCCAGCTGTAGCTCCTACAATGAGCACTTCTTC
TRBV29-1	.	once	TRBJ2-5	CSVNRGSLETQYF	TGCAGCGTTAACCGAGGAAGTCTAGAGACCCAGTACTTC
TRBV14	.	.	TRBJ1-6	CASSQNRVSHHHF	TGTGCCAGCAGCCAAAACAGGGTATCACACCACCACTTT
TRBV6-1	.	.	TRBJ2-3	CASSEALSGLSTDTQYF	TGTGCCAGCAGTGAAGCGCTTAGCGGACTCAGCACAGATACGCAGTATTTT
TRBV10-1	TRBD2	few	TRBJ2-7	CASNGQDGTSGRAWYEQYF	TGCGCCAGCAACGGACAGGACGGGACTAGCGGGAGGGCCTGGTACGAGCAGTACTTC
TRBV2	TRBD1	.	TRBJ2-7	CASRAGTVISEQYF	TGTGCCAGCAGGGCCGGGACAGTGATATCCGAGCAGTACTTC
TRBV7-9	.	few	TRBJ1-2	CASSPGNNYGYTF	TGTGCCAGCAGCCCGGGGAATAACTATGGCTACACCTTC
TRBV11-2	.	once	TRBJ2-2	CASIPLQGAWELFF	TGTGCCAGCATCCCCCTACAGGGTGCCTGGGAGCTGTTTTTT
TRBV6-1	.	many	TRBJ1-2	CAGSEISNYGYTF	TGTGCCGGCAGTGAAATATCTAACTATGGCTACACCTTC
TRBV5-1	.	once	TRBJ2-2	CASSLAANTGELFF	TGCGCCAGCAGCTTGGCAGCGAACACCGGGGAGCTGTTTTTT